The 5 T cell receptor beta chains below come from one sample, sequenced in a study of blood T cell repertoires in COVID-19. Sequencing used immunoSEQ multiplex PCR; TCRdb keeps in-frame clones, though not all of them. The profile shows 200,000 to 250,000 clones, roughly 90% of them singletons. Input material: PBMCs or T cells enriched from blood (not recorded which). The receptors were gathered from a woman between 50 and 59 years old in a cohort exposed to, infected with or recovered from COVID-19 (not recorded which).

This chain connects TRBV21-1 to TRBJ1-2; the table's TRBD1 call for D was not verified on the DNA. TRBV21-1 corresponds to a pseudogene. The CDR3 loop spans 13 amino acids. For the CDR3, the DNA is TGTGCCAGCGGAGCAGGGGCCAGCTATGGCTACACCTTC. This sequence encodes CASGAGASYGYTF.

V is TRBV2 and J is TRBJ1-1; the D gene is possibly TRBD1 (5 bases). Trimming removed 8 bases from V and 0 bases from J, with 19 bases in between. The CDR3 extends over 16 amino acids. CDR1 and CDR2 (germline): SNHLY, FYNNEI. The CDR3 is CASDKGRVTMNTEAFF. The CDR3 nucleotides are TGTGCCAGCGATAAGGGGAGGGTGACGATGAACACTGAAGCTTTCTTT. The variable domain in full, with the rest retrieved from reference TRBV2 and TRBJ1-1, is EPEVTQTPSHQVTQMGQEVILRCVPISNHLYFYWYRQILGQKVEFLVSFYNNEISEKSEIFDDQFSVERPDGSNFTLKIRSTKLEDSAMYFCASDKGRVTMNTEAFFGQGTRLTVV.

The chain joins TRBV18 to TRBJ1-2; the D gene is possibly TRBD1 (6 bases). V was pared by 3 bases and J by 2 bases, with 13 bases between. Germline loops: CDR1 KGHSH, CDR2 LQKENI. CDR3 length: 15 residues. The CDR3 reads CASSPTPQGNYGYTF. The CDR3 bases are TGTGCCAGCTCACCGACACCCCAGGGGAACTATGGCTACACCTTC.

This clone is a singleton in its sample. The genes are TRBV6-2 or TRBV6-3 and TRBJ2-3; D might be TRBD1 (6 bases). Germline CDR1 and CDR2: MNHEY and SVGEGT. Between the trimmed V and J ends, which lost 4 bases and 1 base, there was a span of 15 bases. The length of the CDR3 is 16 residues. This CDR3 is CASSSARGRGTDTQYF. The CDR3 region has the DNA TGTGCCAGCAGTTCCGCCAGGGGACGGGGCACAGATACGCAGTATTTT.

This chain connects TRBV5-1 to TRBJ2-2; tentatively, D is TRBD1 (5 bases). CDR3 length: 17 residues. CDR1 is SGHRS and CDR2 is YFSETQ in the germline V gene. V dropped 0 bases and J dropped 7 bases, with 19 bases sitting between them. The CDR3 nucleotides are TGCGCCAGCAGCTTGGCAGTCGGCAGGGTTTTTGTCGGGGAGCTGTTTTTT. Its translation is CASSLAVGRVFVGELFF.